Below are 10 T cell receptor beta chains sequenced from a single sample in a study of human T cells and chemical hapten exposure. Sample time point: pre-sensitization, week 0. Noted treatment: therapeutic diphenylcyclopropenone sensitization with weekly scalp DPC. Via MiXCR, TCRdb re-called the RACE reads, giving one row per CDR3 protein. The sample has 270,000 or so distinct CDR3 sequences, roughly 8% seen once. This specimen was whole blood, taken in connection with sensitization to the hapten diphenylcyclopropenone (DPC). Receptor source: a man aged 18 to 29 with alopecia areata. Some clones in this sample may be carry-over from other donors' samples.

This clonotype was counted only a few times. The chain combines TRBV12-3 or TRBV12-4 with TRBJ1-2; 7 bases agree with TRBD1. The CDR3 loop spans 14 amino acids. V was clipped by 2 bases and J by 5 bases; unmatched bases: 5. CDR3 loop: CASSLRGLWYGYTF. The CDR3 nucleotides are TGTGCCAGCAGTTTAAGGGGGCTTTGGTATGGCTACACCTTC.

V gene TRBV6-5 combines with J gene TRBJ2-5, with D unclear. Germline V gene data show CDR1 as MNHEY and CDR2 as SVGAGI. This CDR3 contains 13 residues. V was clipped by 11 bases and J by 2 bases, with 15 bases between them. The CDR3 coding sequence is TGTGCCGCACATCCCGGGCCTCAAGAGACCCAGTACTTC. It yields the protein CAAHPGPQETQYF.

This clonotype was found many times. The chain carries TRBV6-5 and TRBJ2-1, with D perhaps matching TRBD1 or TRBD2 (6 bases each). CDR3 length: 15 amino acids. V gave up 7 bases and J gave up 0 bases, with 13 bases separating them. The germline gives CDR1 MNHEY, CDR2 SVGAGI. The CDR3 DNA reads TGTGCCAGCACCCCCGGGGGCCACTCCTACAATGAGCAGTTCTTC. Amino acid sequence: CASTPGGHSYNEQFF.

The J gene is TRBJ2-7, the V gene TRBV5-6; D is unclear. V shed 4 bases and J shed 5 bases, with 16 bases lying between them. The length of the CDR3 is 14 residues. Looked up from germline, CDR1 is SGHDT and CDR2 is YYEEEE. The CDR3 region has the DNA TGTGCCAGCAGCACCCTCCACGGCGGCAACGAGCAGTACTTC. It translates to CASSTLHGGNEQYF.

The J gene is TRBJ1-5, the V gene TRBV4-1; the match to TRBD1 covers 7 bases. Trimming took 3 bases from V and 3 from J; bases not matched to a gene: 5. Germline-derived CDR1 and CDR2 are MGHRA and YSYEKL. The CDR3 spans 15 residues. In nucleotides, the CDR3 is TGCGCCAGCAGCCACGTAGGGGGCCCCAATCAGCCCCAGCATTTT. Encoded protein: CASSHVGGPNQPQHF.

This clonotype has more than one count but fewer than ten. The rearrangement links TRBV20-1 to TRBJ1-1; 9 positions agree with TRBD1. Germline lookup yields CDR1 DFQATT and CDR2 SNEGSKA (reference sequence). V lost 3 bases and J lost 3; bases outside the gene matches: 2. The CDR3 is made up of 13 amino acids. CDR3 in amino acids: CSARGDRDTEAFF. DNA for the CDR3: TGCAGTGCTAGGGGGGACAGGGACACTGAAGCTTTCTTT.

V gene TRBV5-6 combines with J gene TRBJ2-2, with 7 bases aligning to TRBD1. This CDR3 comprises 15 residues. Unmatched junction bases numbered 7, after V lost 4 bases and J lost 4 bases. Germline CDR1 is SGHDT and CDR2 is YYEEEE. The CDR3 DNA reads TGTGCCAGCAGCCTGACAGGGCGAGGCACCGGGGAGCTGTTTTTT. This translates into CASSLTGRGTGELFF.

This clonotype was detected a few times. The rearrangement joins TRBV20-1 to TRBJ1-2, with TRBD1 as a possible D gene (6 bases). The V and J ends lost 6 bases and 4 bases respectively, with 15 bases between them. Germline V CDR1 and CDR2: DFQATT, SNEGSKA (reference sequence). This CDR3 contains 13 residues. The CDR3 region is CSAESRDIYGYTF. CDR3 DNA: TGCAGTGCCGAAAGCCGGGACATCTATGGCTACACCTTC.

Ten or more counts support this clonotype. The CDR3 DNA follows: TGCGCCAGCAGCCAAGCGTCTAGCCCAGATACGCAGTATTTT. Residues: CASSQASSPDTQYF. V and J are TRBV4-3 and TRBJ2-3; D is perhaps TRBD2 (5 bases). The germline V gene encodes CDR1 LGHNA and CDR2 YSLEER. V was trimmed by 1 base and J by 4 bases, leaving 9 bases between them. CDR3 length: 14 amino acids.

Points on this clonotype: One junction end does not reproduce the germline sequence, and a read error may be involved. The chain has TRBV12-3 or TRBV12-4 and TRBJ1-1, with a possible D match to TRBD1 (5 bases). The CDR3 is 14 amino acids. The CDR3 bases are TGTGCCAGCACCCCTACGGGGCGAAACAATGAAGCTTTCTTT. This gives the protein CASTPTGRNNEAFF.